This TCR beta chain was profiled in a study of T-cell memory formation after mild COVID-19. Study results and limitations: Confirmation was lacking for SARS-CoV-2 specificity of second-wave clones that peaked on day 37. Clones which contracted sat mainly in CM and EM if CD4+, and in EMRA if CD8+. Some responding clones appeared in pre-infection memory, suggesting cross-reactive memory joined.

This clonotype was counted only a few times. Its antigen is not known. 5'RACE with constant-segment primers built TCRalpha and TCRbeta cDNA libraries with UMIs. TCRdb reprocessed the 5' RACE reads with MiXCR, giving one entry per CDR3 protein. This sample has around 510,000 distinct CDR3 sequences, with roughly a fifth found just once. The CDR3 runs 14 residues. V lost 5 bases and J lost 3; bases outside the gene matches: 3. The sample consisted of PBMCs or a T cell subset sorted from them (not recorded which). The V call is TRBV12-3 or TRBV12-4, the J call TRBJ2-7; 11 nucleotides align to TRBD1. The receptor comes from an adult woman who had mild COVID-19 (a few samples of this study predate the infection). Cell type and time point are not known. This CDR3 is CASSTDRGLYEQYF. CDR3 sequence (DNA): TGTGCCAGCAGTACGGACAGGGGGCTCTACGAGCAGTACTTC.